This record covers a single TCR beta chain. What it recognizes is unknown. Hyperthyroidism in the patients, aged 18 to 65, was newly diagnosed and under 2 months in duration. Criteria for exclusion of patients were uncontrolled infection, other autoimmune disease, pregnancy or lactation. This entry belongs to a study of T cells in Graves' hyperthyroidism and ophthalmopathy. General observations from the study: Most thyroid clonotypes that were expanded above 0.001 also turned up in blood.

Researchers took RNA transcripts and amplified the TCR beta CDR3 regions from them. First-round RT-PCR with HTBI primers amplified the TCR CDR3 region. TCRdb used MiXCR to reprocess the multiplex PCR reads, holding one entry per CDR3 protein. This sample carries roughly 580,000 distinct CDR3 sequences, approximately 44% of them seen once, and the ten largest clones take approximately 8.2%. The source is a woman under 30 with Graves' hyperthyroidism. The source material was peripheral blood or thyroid tissue (not recorded which).

CDR3 DNA sequence: TGTGCCAGTAGCCGCTACAGGGGCTCTGGAAACACCATATATTTT. Protein: CASSRYRGSGNTIYF. V usage is TRBV19 and J usage is TRBJ1-3; 7 nucleotides line up with TRBD1. Losses at the gene ends were 6 bases for V and 0 bases for J; bases not matched to a gene: 5. The CDR3 length is 15 residues. The V gene's germline CDR1 is LNHDA and CDR2 SQIVND (reference sequence).